These 12 T cell receptor beta chains came from one sample sequenced in a study of monozygotic twins with inflammatory bowel disease. Using the 5' RACE reads, TCRdb records one entry per CDR3 protein without DNA. Its clone listing holds approximately 300,000 distinct CDR3 sequences. Material: blood. Receptors were obtained from a human donor with ulcerative colitis or Crohn's disease, or a healthy co-twin of an affected twin (not recorded which).

The chain employs TRBV7-3 and TRBJ2-2; the D gene TCRdb calls, TRBD2, cannot be checked with no DNA. The CDR3 is 15 amino acids. Germline assignment: CDR1 SGHTA and CDR2 FQGTGA. CDR3 sequence: CASSPAQVSAGELFF.

The CDR3 is CASSLVPLAGAYNEQFF. This chain links TRBV12-3 or TRBV12-4 with TRBJ2-1; TCRdb selects TRBD2, and the lack of DNA leaves this call unchecked. This CDR3 is 17 amino acids long.

The chain combines TRBV29-1 with TRBJ2-7. The CDR3 is 14 residues long. In germline, CDR1 is SQVTM, CDR2 ANQGSEA. CDR3: CSVEDPGVTYEQYF.

J is TRBJ1-5 and V is TRBV12-3 or TRBV12-4; there is no DNA to check the TCRdb D call of TRBD1. The CDR3 contains 12 residues. The CDR3 loop reads CASSFGQGADFF.

This chain links TRBV7-9 with TRBJ2-1; the D call of TRBD2 rests on TCRdb alone, since no DNA is present to check it. Germline CDR1 reads SEHNR; CDR2 reads FQNEAQ (reference sequence). The CDR3 runs 13 residues. The CDR3 is CASSRLEGNEQFF.

The chain has TRBV11-2 and TRBJ1-5; TCRdb outputs TRBD1, but without DNA this stays unchecked. The CDR3 length is 18 residues. Germline V gives CDR1 SGHAT, CDR2 FQNNGV. CDR3 in amino acids: CASSLLGKRAGSNQPQHF.

The chain combines TRBV29-1 with TRBJ2-7. Germline V gives CDR1 SQVTM, CDR2 ANQGSEA. This CDR3 region has 12 residues. CDR3 protein: CSVGGSSYEQYF.

V is TRBV3-1 and J is TRBJ1-3; without DNA, the TCRdb call of TRBD1 cannot be checked. The CDR3 is made up of 14 amino acids. CDR1 and CDR2 from the germline V gene are LGHDT and YNNKEL (reference sequence). The CDR3 sequence is CASSYGQTGNTIYF.

V usage is TRBV9 and J usage is TRBJ1-2; TCRdb returns TRBD1, unconfirmable since there is no DNA. The CDR3 is made up of 13 amino acids. The germline V gene has CDR1 SGDLS and CDR2 YYNGEE. The CDR3 loop is CASSVERAGSYTF.

This chain's CDR3 is CASSPYRGQEGYTF. The rearrangement joins TRBV5-1 to TRBJ1-2; the D call of TRBD1 rests on TCRdb alone, since no DNA is present to check it. CDR3 length equals 14 residues. Germline assignment: CDR1 SGHRS and CDR2 YFSETQ.

The genes are TRBV6-1 and TRBJ1-5; as DNA is missing, the TRBD1 call by TCRdb cannot be tested. This CDR3 is 15 amino acids long. Germline CDR1 MNHNS, CDR2 SASEGT. CDR3 region: CASRPRQGLSQPQHF.

The chain has TRBV7-2 and TRBJ2-2. Germline V gene lookup returns CDR1 SGHTA and CDR2 FQGNSA. This CDR3 is built from 14 residues. The CDR3 sequence is CASSLRSNTGELFF.